This T cell receptor (beta chain) was identified in a study of blood T cell repertoires in COVID-19. The overall study: Samples came from the United States, Italy and Spain, spanning acute and convalescent COVID-19. Sample material is recorded as cDNA or gDNA derived from T cells, B-cell-depleted T cells, or PBMCs.

Trimming at V came to 1 base and at J to 3 bases, leaving 11 bases not matched to a gene. The V gene's germline CDR1 is LGHNA and CDR2 YSLEER. CDR3 length: 17 residues. In the original analysis: Using reference gene primer amplification, nucleated cell counts were estimated. Generated by immunoSEQ multiplex PCR, the TCRdb table keeps only in-frame clones and is missing some. V and J calls and clone size are as listed in that table; D and trimming were resolved from the DNA. The repertoire holds fewer than 150,000 clones, with more than 70% as singletons. The material sequenced was peripheral blood. V and J are TRBV4-3 and TRBJ2-7, with 8 bases lining up with TRBD1. This clonotype originated in a man between 45 and 60 years old with active or convalescent COVID-19. The CDR3 reads CASSQAHSRQGFYEQYF. In DNA form, the CDR3 reads TGCGCCAGCAGCCAAGCCCACTCACGACAGGGGTTCTACGAGCAGTACTTC.